This TCR beta chain was found in a study of blood T cell repertoires in COVID-19. Study at large: There were acute and convalescent COVID-19 samples, and they came from the United States, Italy and Spain. PBMCs, B-cell-depleted T cells, or T cells were the source of the cDNA or gDNA that made up the material.

Patients of the Seattle cohort, enrolled during active infection, were followed longitudinally. In the source study's methods: By means of reference gene primer amplification, nucleated cell counts were estimated. The protocol was immunoSEQ multiplex PCR, while the TCRdb copy is restricted to in-frame clones and leaves out a portion. For V, J and clone size, that table is used; D and trimming come from the DNA. The data contain 140,000 or so clones, 84% of them singletons. The germline V gene has CDR1 SQVTM and CDR2 ANQGSEA. The V gene lost 4 bases and the J gene lost 4 bases, with 13 bases spanning the gap. The CDR3 spans 13 residues.

This receptor was taken from a man younger than 45 with COVID-19, enrolled during active disease. The sequenced sample consisted of peripheral blood. The gene calls are TRBV29-1 and TRBJ1-1; D perhaps matches TRBD1 (5 bases). CDR3 in amino acids: CSVARQQGTEAFF. The CDR3 DNA reads as TGCAGCGTTGCTAGGCAGCAGGGCACTGAAGCTTTCTTT.